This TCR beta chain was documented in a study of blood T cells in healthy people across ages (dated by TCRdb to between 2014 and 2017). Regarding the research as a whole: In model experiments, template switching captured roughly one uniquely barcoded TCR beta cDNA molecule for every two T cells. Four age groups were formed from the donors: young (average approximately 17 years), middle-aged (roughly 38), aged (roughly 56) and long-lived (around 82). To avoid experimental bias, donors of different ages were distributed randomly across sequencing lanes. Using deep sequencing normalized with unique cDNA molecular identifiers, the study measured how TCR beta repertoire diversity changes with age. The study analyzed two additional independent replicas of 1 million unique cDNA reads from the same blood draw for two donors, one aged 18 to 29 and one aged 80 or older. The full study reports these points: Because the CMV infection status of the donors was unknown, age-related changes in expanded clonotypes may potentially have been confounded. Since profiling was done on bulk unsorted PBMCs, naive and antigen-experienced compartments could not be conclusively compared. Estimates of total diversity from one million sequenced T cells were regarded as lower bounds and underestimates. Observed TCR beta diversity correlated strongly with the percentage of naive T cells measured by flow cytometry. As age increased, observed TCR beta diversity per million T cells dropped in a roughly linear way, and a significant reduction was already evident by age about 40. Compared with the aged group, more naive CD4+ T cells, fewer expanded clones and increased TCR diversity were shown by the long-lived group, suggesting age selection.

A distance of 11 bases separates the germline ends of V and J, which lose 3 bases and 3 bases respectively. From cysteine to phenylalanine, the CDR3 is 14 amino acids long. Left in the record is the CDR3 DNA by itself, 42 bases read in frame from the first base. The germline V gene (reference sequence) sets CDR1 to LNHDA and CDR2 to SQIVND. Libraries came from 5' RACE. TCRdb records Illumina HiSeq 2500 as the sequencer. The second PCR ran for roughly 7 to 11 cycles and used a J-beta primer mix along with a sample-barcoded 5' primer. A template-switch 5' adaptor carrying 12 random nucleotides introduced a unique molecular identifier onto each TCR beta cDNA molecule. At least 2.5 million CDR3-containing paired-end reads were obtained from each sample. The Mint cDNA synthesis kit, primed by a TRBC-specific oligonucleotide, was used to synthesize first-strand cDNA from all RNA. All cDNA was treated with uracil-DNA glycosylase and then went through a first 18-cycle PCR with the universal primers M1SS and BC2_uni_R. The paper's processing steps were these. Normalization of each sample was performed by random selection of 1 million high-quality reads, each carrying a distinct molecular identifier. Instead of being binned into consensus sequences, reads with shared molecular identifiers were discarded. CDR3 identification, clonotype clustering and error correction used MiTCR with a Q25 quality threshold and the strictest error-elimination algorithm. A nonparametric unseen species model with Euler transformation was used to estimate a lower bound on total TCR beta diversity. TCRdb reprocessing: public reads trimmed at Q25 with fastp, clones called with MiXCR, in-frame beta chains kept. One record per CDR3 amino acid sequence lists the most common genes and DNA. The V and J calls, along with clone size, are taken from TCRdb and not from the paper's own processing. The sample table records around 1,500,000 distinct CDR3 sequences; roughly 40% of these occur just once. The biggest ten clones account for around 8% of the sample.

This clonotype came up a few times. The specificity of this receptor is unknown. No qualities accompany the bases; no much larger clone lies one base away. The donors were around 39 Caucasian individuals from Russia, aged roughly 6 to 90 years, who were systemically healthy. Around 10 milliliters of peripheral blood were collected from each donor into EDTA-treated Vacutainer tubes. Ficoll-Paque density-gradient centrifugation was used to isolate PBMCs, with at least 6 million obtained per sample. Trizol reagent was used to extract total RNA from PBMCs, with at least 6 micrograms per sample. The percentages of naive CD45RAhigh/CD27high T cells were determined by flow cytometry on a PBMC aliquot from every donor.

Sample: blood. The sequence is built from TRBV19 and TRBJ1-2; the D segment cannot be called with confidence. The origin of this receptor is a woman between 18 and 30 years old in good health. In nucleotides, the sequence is TGTGCCAGTAGTATTACGGGAGACGACTATGGCTACACCTTC. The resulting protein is CASSITGDDYGYTF.